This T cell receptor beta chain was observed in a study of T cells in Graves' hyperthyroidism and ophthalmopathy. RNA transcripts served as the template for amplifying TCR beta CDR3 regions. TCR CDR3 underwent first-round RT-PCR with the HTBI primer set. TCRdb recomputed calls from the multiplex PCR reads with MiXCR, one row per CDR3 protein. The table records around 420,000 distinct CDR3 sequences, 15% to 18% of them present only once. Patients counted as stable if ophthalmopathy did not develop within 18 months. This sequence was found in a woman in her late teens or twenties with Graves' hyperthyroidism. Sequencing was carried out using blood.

The DNA for the CDR3 is TGTGCCAGCAGTGACGGACAGGGGGAAGAGACCCAGTACTTC. It translates to CASSDGQGEETQYF. The genes are TRBV6-1 and TRBJ2-5; 10 bases are a match to TRBD1. The CDR3 extends over 14 amino acids. Trimming removed 3 bases from V and 3 bases from J; junction bases left unmatched: 1. Per germline, CDR1 MNHNS and CDR2 SASEGT.